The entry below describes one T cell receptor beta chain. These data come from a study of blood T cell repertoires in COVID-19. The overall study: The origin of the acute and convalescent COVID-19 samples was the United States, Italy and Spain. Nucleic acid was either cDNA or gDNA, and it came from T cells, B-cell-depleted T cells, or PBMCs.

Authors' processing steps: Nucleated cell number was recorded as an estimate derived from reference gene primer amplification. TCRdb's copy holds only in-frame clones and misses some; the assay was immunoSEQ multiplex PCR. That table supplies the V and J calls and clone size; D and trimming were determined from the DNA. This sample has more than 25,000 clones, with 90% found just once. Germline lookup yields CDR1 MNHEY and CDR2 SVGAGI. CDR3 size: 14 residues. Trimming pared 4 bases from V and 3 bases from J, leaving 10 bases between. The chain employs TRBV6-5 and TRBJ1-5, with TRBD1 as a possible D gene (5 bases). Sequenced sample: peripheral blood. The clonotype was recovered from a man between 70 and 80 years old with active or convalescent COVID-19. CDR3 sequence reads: CASSFRQTNQPQHF. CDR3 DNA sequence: TGTGCCAGCAGTTTCCGACAGACCAATCAGCCCCAGCATTTT.